The clone carrying this TCR beta chain has ten or more counts. RNA transcripts yielded amplified TCR beta CDR3 regions. Initially, a first-round RT-PCR of the TCR CDR3 employed the HTBI primer set. MiXCR, applied by TCRdb to the multiplex PCR reads, yields one record per CDR3 protein. The sample includes 250,000 to 350,000 distinct CDR3 sequences, over 15% seen only once; the top ten take around 33%. Researchers defined stable Graves' hyperthyroidism as no ophthalmopathy progression within 18 months. Patients with uncontrolled infections, other autoimmune diseases, pregnancy or lactation were excluded. Orbital computed tomography and thyroid ultrasound, together with serum TRAb and thyroxine and clinical symptoms, were used for diagnoses. The sample is drawn from a study of T cells in Graves' hyperthyroidism and ophthalmopathy. Study-level information: Peripheral blood draws took place at initial diagnosis, ahead of any treatment.

The CDR3 spans 17 residues. Germline V gene lookup returns CDR1 LNHNV and CDR2 YYDKDF (reference sequence). V lost 2 bases, J lost 1 base, and 17 bases lay in between. V is TRBV15 and J is TRBJ1-1; TRBD1 might be the D (6 bases). The origin of this receptor is a man aged 30-40 years with Graves' hyperthyroidism. The sample consisted of blood. CDR3 nucleotide sequence: TGTGCCACCAGCAGATCCTGGTGGGACAAGACGAACACTGAAGCTTTCTTT. As protein: CATSRSWWDKTNTEAFF.